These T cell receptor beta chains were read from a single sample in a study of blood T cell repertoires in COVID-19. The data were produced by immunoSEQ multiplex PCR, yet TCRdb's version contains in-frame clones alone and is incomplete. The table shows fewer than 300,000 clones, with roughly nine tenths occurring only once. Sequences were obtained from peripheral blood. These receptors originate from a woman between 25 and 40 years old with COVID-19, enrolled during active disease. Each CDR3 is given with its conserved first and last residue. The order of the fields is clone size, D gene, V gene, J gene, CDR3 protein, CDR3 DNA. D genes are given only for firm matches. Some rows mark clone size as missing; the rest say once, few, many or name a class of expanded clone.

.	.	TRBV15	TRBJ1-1	CATSRASGGTEAFF	TGTGCCACCAGCAGAGCCTCCGGGGGCACTGAAGCTTTCTTT
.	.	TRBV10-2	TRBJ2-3	CATGDSRRTDTQYF	TGCGCCACCGGGGACTCTCGACGCACAGATACGCAGTATTTT
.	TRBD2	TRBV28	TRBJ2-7	CASSPGLAGYEQYF	TGTGCCAGCAGTCCCGGACTAGCCGGCTACGAGCAGTACTTC
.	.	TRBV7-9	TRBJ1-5	CASSSTDVRVPQHF	TGTGCCAGCAGCTCCACAGACGTCAGAGTTCCCCAGCATTTT
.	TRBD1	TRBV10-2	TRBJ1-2	CASSDMFRGRDGYTF	TGCGCCAGCAGTGACATGTTCAGGGGGCGGGATGGCTACACCTTC
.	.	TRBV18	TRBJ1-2	CASSPGGQSYGYTF	TGTGCCAGCTCACCCGGAGGACAGTCCTATGGCTACACCTTC
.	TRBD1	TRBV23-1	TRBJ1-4	CASRPDIRDSNEKLFF	TGCGCCAGCAGGCCAGACATCCGGGACAGTAATGAAAAACTGTTTTTT
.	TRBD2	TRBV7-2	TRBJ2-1	CASSPGTSGSSSYNEQFF	TGTGCCAGCAGCCCGGGGACTAGCGGGAGTAGCTCCTACAATGAGCAGTTCTTC
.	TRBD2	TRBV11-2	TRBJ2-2	CASSPTSGYTGELFF	TGTGCCAGCAGCCCGACTAGCGGGTACACCGGGGAGCTGTTTTTT
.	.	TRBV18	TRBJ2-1	CASSPPTAVEQFF	TGTGCCAGCTCACCACCGACTGCTGTTGAGCAGTTCTTC
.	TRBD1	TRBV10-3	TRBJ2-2	CAIQRQGANTGELFF	TGTGCCATTCAAAGACAGGGGGCGAACACCGGGGAGCTGTTTTTT
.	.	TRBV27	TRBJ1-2	CASSLSPGLGDGYTF	TGTGCCAGCAGTTTATCTCCGGGGTTGGGCGATGGCTACACCTTC
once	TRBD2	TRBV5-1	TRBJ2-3	CASSPGTSGLTDTQYF	TGCGCCAGCAGCCCCGGGACTAGCGGGCTCACAGATACGCAGTATTTT
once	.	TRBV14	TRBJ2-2	CASSQDRQVTGELFF	TGTGCCAGCAGCCAAGATCGGCAGGTCACCGGGGAGCTGTTTTTT
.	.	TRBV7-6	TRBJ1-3	CASSLAQAASGNTIYF	TGTGCCAGCAGCTTAGCGCAAGCAGCGTCTGGAAACACCATATATTTT
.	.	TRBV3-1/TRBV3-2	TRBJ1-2	CASSQESVQIYGYTF	TGTGCCAGCAGCCAAGAATCAGTCCAGATCTATGGCTACACCTTC
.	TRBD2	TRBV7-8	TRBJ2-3	CASSRKLAGGIDTQYF	TGTGCCAGCAGCCGCAAGCTAGCGGGAGGCATAGATACGCAGTATTTT
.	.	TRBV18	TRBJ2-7	CASSPLPGTTSYEQYF	TGTGCCAGCTCACCGTTACCCGGGACAACCTCCTACGAGCAGTACTTC
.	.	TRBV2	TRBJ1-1	CASSEVPGTSEAFF	TGTGCCAGCAGTGAAGTGCCAGGTACTTCTGAAGCTTTCTTT
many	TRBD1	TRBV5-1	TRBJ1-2	CASSPDRGNYGYTF	TGCGCCAGCAGCCCGGACAGGGGGAACTATGGCTACACCTTC
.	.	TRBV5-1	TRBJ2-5	CASSLGLTTSPVEETQYF	TGCGCCAGCAGCTTGGGCCTCACGACATCCCCCGTCGAAGAGACCCAGTACTTC
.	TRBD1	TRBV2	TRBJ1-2	CASRDGGTGEDYGYTF	TGTGCCAGCAGGGATGGAGGGACAGGGGAGGACTATGGCTACACCTTC
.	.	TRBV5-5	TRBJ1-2	CASSKDSGGYTF	TGTGCCAGCAGCAAAGACAGTGGCGGCTACACCTTC
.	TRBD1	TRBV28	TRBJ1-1	CASSGTGKAFF	TGTGCCAGCAGTGGGACAGGAAAAGCTTTCTTT
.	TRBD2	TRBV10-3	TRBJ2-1	CAISESGTSGRGGQFF	TGTGCCATCAGTGAGTCGGGGACTAGCGGTAGGGGCGGGCAGTTCTTC
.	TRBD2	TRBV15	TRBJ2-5	CATSRDLLAGIQETQYF	TGTGCCACCAGCAGAGACTTACTAGCGGGGATACAAGAGACCCAGTACTTC
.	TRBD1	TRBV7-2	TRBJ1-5	CASSLVGQNQPQHF	TGTGCCAGCAGCTTAGTGGGACAGAATCAGCCCCAGCATTTT
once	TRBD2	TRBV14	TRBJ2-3	CASSQDASGTSGSRNTQYF	TGTGCCAGCAGCCAGGACGCATCCGGGACTAGCGGGAGTAGGAATACGCAGTATTTT
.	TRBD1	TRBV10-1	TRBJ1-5	CASSQTGSNQPQHF	TGCGCCAGCAGCCAGACAGGGAGCAATCAGCCCCAGCATTTT
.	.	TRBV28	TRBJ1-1	CASNLQTNTEAFF	TGTGCCAGCAACCTACAGACGAACACTGAAGCTTTCTTT
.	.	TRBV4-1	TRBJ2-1	CASSRDLSYNEQFF	TGCGCCAGCAGCCGAGACCTCTCCTACAATGAGCAGTTCTTC
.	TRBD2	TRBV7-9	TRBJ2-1	CASSYPGTSGTNEQFF	TGTGCCAGCAGCTATCCCGGGACTAGCGGGACAAATGAGCAGTTCTTC
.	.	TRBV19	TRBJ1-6	CASSPQGPNREFHF	TGTGCCAGTAGTCCTCAGGGACCCAACAGGGAGTTCCACTTT
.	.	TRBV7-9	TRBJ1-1	CASSPPGDTEAFF	TGTGCCAGCAGCCCTCCCGGGGACACTGAAGCTTTCTTT
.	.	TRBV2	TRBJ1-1	CASSSQGNTEAFF	TGTGCCAGCAGTTCACAGGGGAACACTGAAGCTTTCTTT
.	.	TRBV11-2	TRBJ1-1	CASSLVRDTEAFF	TGTGCCAGCAGCTTAGTCAGGGACACTGAAGCTTTCTTT
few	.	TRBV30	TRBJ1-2	CAWSGGTYGYTF	TGTGCCTGGAGTGGAGGAACCTATGGCTACACCTTC
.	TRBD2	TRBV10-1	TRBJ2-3	CASSEAAGGDTQYF	TGCGCCAGCAGTGAAGCGGCGGGAGGAGATACGCAGTATTTT
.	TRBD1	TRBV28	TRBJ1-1	CASSDGTGTEAFF	TGTGCCAGCAGTGATGGGACAGGCACTGAAGCTTTCTTT
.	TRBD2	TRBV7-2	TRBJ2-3	CASSLISVTGGRDTQYF	TGTGCCAGCAGCCTAATATCTGTTACGGGAGGGAGGGATACGCAGTATTTT
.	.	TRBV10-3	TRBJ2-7	CAITFGAGASYEQYF	TGTGCCATCACCTTTGGTGCTGGAGCCTCCTACGAGCAGTACTTC
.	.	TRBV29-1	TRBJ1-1	CSVEGLNTEAFF	TGCAGCGTTGAAGGCCTAAACACTGAAGCTTTCTTT
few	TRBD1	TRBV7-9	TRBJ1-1	CASSLVGQGLAFF	TGTGCCAGCAGCTTAGTGGGACAGGGCTTGGCTTTCTTT
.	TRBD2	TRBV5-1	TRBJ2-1	CASSLGGGVPYNEQFF	TGCGCCAGCAGCTTGGGGGGGGGAGTCCCCTACAATGAGCAGTTCTTC
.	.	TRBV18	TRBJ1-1	CASSPRQGDTEAFF	TGTGCCAGCTCACCAAGGCAGGGTGACACTGAAGCTTTCTTT
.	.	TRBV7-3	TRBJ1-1	CASSSGRNTEAFF	TGTGCCAGCAGCTCCGGTAGGAACACTGAAGCTTTCTTT
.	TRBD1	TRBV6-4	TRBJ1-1	CAGTGEWTEAFF	TGTGCCGGGACAGGGGAGTGGACTGAAGCTTTCTTT
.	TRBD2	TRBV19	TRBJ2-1	CASSTSGRAYNEQFF	TGTGCCAGTAGTACCAGCGGGAGGGCCTACAATGAGCAGTTCTTC
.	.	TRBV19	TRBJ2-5	CASNPGVGQETQYF	TGTGCCAGTAACCCGGGAGTGGGCCAAGAGACCCAGTACTTC
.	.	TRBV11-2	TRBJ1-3	CASSFGTHMSSGNTIYF	TGTGCCAGCAGCTTCGGTACGCATATGTCCTCTGGAAACACCATATATTTT
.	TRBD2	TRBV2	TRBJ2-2	CASSRLATYTGELFF	TGTGCCAGCAGTAGACTAGCGACTTACACCGGGGAGCTGTTTTTT
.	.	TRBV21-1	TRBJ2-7	CASSSRPQGGYEQYF	TGTGCCAGCAGCAGCCGGCCACAGGGGGGCTACGAGCAGTACTTC